A selection of T cell receptor beta chains follows, all from one sample in a study of blood T cell repertoires in COVID-19. TCRdb's table, derived via immunoSEQ multiplex PCR, lists solely in-frame clones and lacks some. This sample has around 140,000 clones, with roughly 80% found just once. Material for sequencing was peripheral blood. All receptors come from a human donor in a cohort sampled during active COVID-19. Each CDR3 is given without its conserved first and last residue. The D gene is left open where the match is weak.

13	TRBD1	TRBV5-4	TRBJ1-1	ASSLETGENTEAF
12	-	TRBV30	TRBJ1-6	AWSVRDTTMPLH
13	-	TRBV5-6	TRBJ1-5	ASSRGHTSNQPQH
12	TRBD1	TRBV5-1	TRBJ2-7	ASSISGQAYEQY
12	-	TRBV21-1	TRBJ1-2	ASSENARNYGYT
15	-	TRBV2	TRBJ2-1	ASRTIRTTLSYNEQF
12	-	TRBV3-1/TRBV3-2	TRBJ1-5	ASSQVRGGQPQH
9	TRBD1	TRBV6-2/TRBV6-3	TRBJ1-1	ASSLGQQAF
11	TRBD2	TRBV3-1/TRBV3-2	TRBJ2-5	ASRTSAEETQY
11	TRBD1	TRBV27	TRBJ1-2	ASSPGTGYGYT
10	-	TRBV12-3/TRBV12-4	TRBJ1-2	ASSSRTAGYT
12	-	TRBV11-2	TRBJ1-3	ASSLTGSGNTIY